These T cell receptor beta chains were read from a single sample in a study of cytomegalovirus exposure and HLA in healthy donors. Clones were sequenced by immunoSEQ multiplex PCR, and TCRdb holds only the in-frame ones, with some missing. The data contain a few hundred thousand clones, 75% to 85% of them singletons. The sample was PBMCs. Receptors were obtained from a woman aged 55-70 years in good health and CMV-seropositive. Both conserved end residues are part of each CDR3. D genes are given only for firm matches. Clone size is stated in some rows and not others, as once, few, many or a class when expanded.

d_call	clone_size	j_call	v_call	cdr3_aa	cdr3_nt
.	.	TRBJ2-3	TRBV5-1	CASSSSWGVGTDTQYF	TGCGCCAGCAGCTCAAGTTGGGGGGTAGGCACAGATACGCAGTATTTT
TRBD1	.	TRBJ2-3	TRBV2	CASSEQGQGPDTQYF	TGTGCCAGCAGTGAACAGGGACAGGGCCCAGATACGCAGTATTTT
.	.	TRBJ1-3	TRBV6-1	CASSVGNTNSGNTIYF	TGTGCCAGCAGTGTCGGGAACACGAACTCTGGAAACACCATATATTTT
TRBD2	few	TRBJ2-5	TRBV4-1	CASSQGTSGTWETQYF	TGCGCCAGCAGCCAGGGGACTAGCGGTACCTGGGAGACCCAGTACTTC
.	.	TRBJ1-3	TRBV2	CASSVGAISGNTIYF	TGTGCCAGCAGTGTTGGGGCGATCTCTGGAAACACCATATATTTT
TRBD2	.	TRBJ2-6	TRBV4-1	CASGRLAGVVAGANVLTF	TGCGCCAGCGGAAGACTAGCGGGAGTAGTAGCTGGGGCCAACGTCCTGACTTTC
TRBD2	few	TRBJ2-7	TRBV6-6	CASSYGASGLAYEQYF	TGTGCCAGCAGTTACGGGGCTAGCGGGTTGGCCTACGAGCAGTACTTC
.	.	TRBJ1-4	TRBV7-3	CASSQGGTNEKLFF	TGTGCCAGCAGCCAGGGTGGGACTAATGAAAAACTGTTTTTT
TRBD2	.	TRBJ2-3	TRBV5-1	CASSPALIAGGGPDTQYF	TGCGCCAGCAGCCCCGCGCTAATAGCGGGAGGGGGGCCAGATACGCAGTATTTT
.	.	TRBJ1-2	TRBV11-2	CASSLEAQPYGYTF	TGTGCCAGCAGCTTAGAAGCACAGCCCTATGGCTACACCTTC
.	.	TRBJ2-7	TRBV27	CASSLSFRDSSYYEQYF	TGTGCCAGCAGTTTATCGTTTCGGGACTCTTCCTACTACGAGCAGTACTTC
.	.	TRBJ2-2	TRBV5-1	CASKSGAGELFF	TGCGCCAGCAAATCGGGGGCCGGGGAGCTGTTTTTT
.	.	TRBJ2-3	TRBV5-1	CASSLEGERIDTQYF	TGCGCCAGCAGCTTGGAGGGGGAGCGCATTGATACGCAGTATTTT
.	.	TRBJ2-7	TRBV12-1	CASSFFLGVYEQYF	TGTGCCAGCAGCTTTTTTCTCGGAGTCTACGAGCAGTACTTC
.	.	TRBJ2-7	TRBV9	CASSAISSLKPYEQYF	TGTGCCAGCAGCGCCATAAGTTCACTGAAGCCTTACGAGCAGTACTTC
TRBD1	.	TRBJ2-7	TRBV5-1	CASSRQGSYEQYF	TGCGCCAGCAGTAGACAGGGGAGCTACGAGCAGTACTTC
TRBD1	.	TRBJ1-6	TRBV30	CAWSQGAENSPLHF	TGTGCCTGGAGCCAGGGGGCGGAAAATTCACCCCTCCACTTT
TRBD1	.	TRBJ1-6	TRBV7-9	CAIVGTGNSPLHF	TGTGCCATCGTGGGGACAGGCAATTCACCCCTCCACTTT
.	.	TRBJ1-1	TRBV11-2	CASSSGRGPTEAFF	TGTGCCAGCAGCTCTGGGAGAGGCCCAACTGAAGCTTTCTTT
.	.	TRBJ2-3	TRBV7-9	CASSLGVLTDTQYF	TGTGCCAGCAGCTTAGGCGTTCTCACAGATACGCAGTATTTT
.	.	TRBJ2-2	TRBV7-2	CASSQDYLTGELFF	TGTGCCAGCAGCCAAGACTATCTCACCGGGGAGCTGTTTTTT
TRBD1	few	TRBJ1-1	TRBV18	CASSSRQGAVTEAFF	TGTGCCAGCTCATCCCGACAGGGGGCGGTCACTGAAGCTTTCTTT
TRBD2	.	TRBJ2-2	TRBV5-1	CASAQEGREISGELFF	TGCGCCAGCGCTCAGGAGGGGCGGGAGATCTCCGGGGAGCTGTTTTTT
TRBD2	.	TRBJ2-1	TRBV27	CASSPGTSGTNEQFF	TGTGCCAGCAGTCCCGGGACTAGCGGGACGAATGAGCAGTTCTTC
.	.	TRBJ2-1	TRBV7-2	CASSPDFAAEQFF	TGTGCCAGCAGCCCCGACTTTGCGGCTGAGCAGTTCTTC
.	.	TRBJ2-7	TRBV11-1	CASSSTGGVIIREQYF	TGTGCCAGCAGCTCTACGGGCGGGGTGATCATACGCGAGCAGTACTTC
.	.	TRBJ2-3	TRBV19	CASSPPWDYTQYF	TGTGCCAGTAGTCCCCCGTGGGACTATACGCAGTATTTT
.	.	TRBJ2-1	TRBV6-5	CASRYQDSYNEQFF	TGTGCCAGCAGGTACCAAGACAGTTACAATGAGCAGTTCTTC
.	.	TRBJ1-1	TRBV5-6	CASSLGGGPNTEAFF	TGTGCCAGCAGCTTGGGCGGGGGGCCTAACACTGAAGCTTTCTTT
.	few	TRBJ2-1	TRBV29-1	CSVGQGGSYNEQFF	TGCAGCGTTGGACAGGGAGGCTCCTACAATGAGCAGTTCTTC
TRBD2	.	TRBJ2-7	TRBV5-1	CASSPRTSGPYEQYF	TGCGCCAGCAGCCCCAGGACTAGCGGTCCCTACGAGCAGTACTTC
TRBD1	.	TRBJ1-1	TRBV28	CASSSTGFVLAFF	TGTGCCAGCAGTTCGACAGGGTTCGTCTTGGCTTTCTTT
.	.	TRBJ1-2	TRBV15	CATSRDYSYGYTF	TGTGCCACCAGCAGAGACTACTCGTATGGCTACACCTTC
.	.	TRBJ2-1	TRBV18	CASSPPSESSYNEQFF	TGTGCCAGCTCACCACCGAGCGAAAGCTCCTACAATGAGCAGTTCTTC
.	.	TRBJ2-4	TRBV21-1	CASSKPEGIIAKNIQYF	TGTGCCAGCAGCAAACCCGAGGGCATCATAGCCAAAAACATTCAGTACTTC
TRBD2	.	TRBJ2-3	TRBV5-1	CASSLELASGRSATQYF	TGCGCCAGCAGCTTGGAATTGGCTAGCGGGAGATCGGCTACGCAGTATTTT
TRBD1	.	TRBJ1-1	TRBV19	CASRPGQGARTEAFF	TGTGCCAGTAGGCCGGGACAGGGGGCGCGCACTGAAGCTTTCTTT
TRBD1	.	TRBJ1-2	TRBV25-1	CASSEAGGLRGYTF	TGTGCCAGCAGTGAGGCAGGGGGGTTGAGGGGCTACACCTTC
.	.	TRBJ2-5	TRBV5-1	CASSFSQETQYF	TGCGCCAGCAGTTTCTCTCAAGAGACCCAGTACTTC
TRBD1	once	TRBJ2-7	TRBV19	CASSIGQGAYEQYF	TGTGCCAGTAGTATAGGGCAGGGGGCCTACGAGCAGTACTTC
.	.	TRBJ2-5	TRBV5-1	CASSSGRQETQYF	TGCGCCAGCAGCTCGGGAAGGCAAGAGACCCAGTACTTC
.	.	TRBJ2-5	TRBV6-5	CASSFPLTGNQETQYF	TGTGCCAGCAGTTTCCCTTTGACAGGCAACCAAGAGACCCAGTACTTC
TRBD1	.	TRBJ2-7	TRBV9	CASRPGTGGVNEQYF	TGTGCCAGCCGCCCCGGGACAGGGGGCGTCAACGAGCAGTACTTC
.	.	TRBJ2-2	TRBV2	CASSRGSGELFF	TGTGCCAGCAGCCGGGGTAGCGGGGAGCTGTTTTTT